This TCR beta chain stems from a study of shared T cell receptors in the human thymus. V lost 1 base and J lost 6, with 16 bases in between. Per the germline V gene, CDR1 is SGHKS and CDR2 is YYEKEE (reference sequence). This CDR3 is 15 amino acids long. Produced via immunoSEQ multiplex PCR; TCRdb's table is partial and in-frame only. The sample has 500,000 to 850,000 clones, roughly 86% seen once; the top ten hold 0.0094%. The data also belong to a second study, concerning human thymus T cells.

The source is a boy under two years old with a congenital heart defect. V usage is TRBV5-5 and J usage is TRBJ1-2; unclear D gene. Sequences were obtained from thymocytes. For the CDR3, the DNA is TGTGCCAGCAGCTTGAATATCGTTGGGGAGAATGGCTACACCTTC. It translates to CASSLNIVGENGYTF.